This section outlines one TCR beta chain sequence together with its context. The entry originates in a study of low-dose radiotherapy and immunotherapy resistance in tumors. Per the germline V gene, CDR1 is WSHSY and CDR2 is SAAADI. This CDR3 spans 13 amino acids. With 0 bases removed from V and 7 bases from J, the gap between germline ends came to 9 bases. Covering alpha and beta chains, TRAV- and TRBV-specific primers were used for the first-strand cDNA. With a V-primer adapter and a constant-region primer, TCRs were amplified for about 20 PCR cycles. TCRdb ran MiXCR on the reads and lists one entry per CDR3 protein. The table records under 70,000 distinct CDR3 sequences, almost 25% of them present only once. This sample's time point: before trial treatment. Donors received nivolumab, ipilimumab, aspirin, low-dose cyclophosphamide and low-dose radiotherapy.

This specimen consisted of PBMCs, obtained before treatment. This TCR derives from a male donor with prostate cancer. The chain recombines TRBV10-2 with TRBJ1-1; no clear D. The CDR3 region has the DNA TGCGCCAGCAGTGAGTCCCCCGCGGGTGAAGCTTTCTTT. Residues: CASSESPAGEAFF.